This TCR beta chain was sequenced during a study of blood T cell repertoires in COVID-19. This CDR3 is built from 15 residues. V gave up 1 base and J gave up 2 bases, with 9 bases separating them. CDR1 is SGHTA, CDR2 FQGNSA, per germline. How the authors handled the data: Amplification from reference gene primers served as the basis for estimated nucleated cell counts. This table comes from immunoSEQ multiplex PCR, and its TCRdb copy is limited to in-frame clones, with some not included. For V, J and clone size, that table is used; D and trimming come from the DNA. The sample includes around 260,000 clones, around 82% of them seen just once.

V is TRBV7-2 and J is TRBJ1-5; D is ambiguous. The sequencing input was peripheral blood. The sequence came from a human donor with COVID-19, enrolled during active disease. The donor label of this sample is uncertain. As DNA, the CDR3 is TGTGCCAGCAGCTTAGAGGCCAGCGGCAATCAGCCCCAGCATTTT. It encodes CASSLEASGNQPQHF.